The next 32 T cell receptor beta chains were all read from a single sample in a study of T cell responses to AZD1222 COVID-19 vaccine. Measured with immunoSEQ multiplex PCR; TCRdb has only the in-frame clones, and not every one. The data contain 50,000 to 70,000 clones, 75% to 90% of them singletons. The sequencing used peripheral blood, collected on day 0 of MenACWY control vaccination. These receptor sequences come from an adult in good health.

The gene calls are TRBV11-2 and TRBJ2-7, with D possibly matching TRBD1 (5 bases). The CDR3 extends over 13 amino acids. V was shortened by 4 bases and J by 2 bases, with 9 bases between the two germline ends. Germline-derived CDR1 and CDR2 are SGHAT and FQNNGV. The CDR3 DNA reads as TGTGCCAGCAGCTACGACAGAGCCTACGAGCAGTACTTC. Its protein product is CASSYDRAYEQYF.

The CDR3 is CASSGRFSNQPQHF. In DNA form, the CDR3 reads TGTGCCAGCAGTGGACGTTTTAGCAATCAGCCCCAGCATTTT. The chain carries TRBV2 and TRBJ1-5, with unresolved D. Germline assignment: CDR1 SNHLY and CDR2 FYNNEI. The CDR3 extends over 14 amino acids. The germline V and J ends were trimmed by 4 bases and 0 bases, with 7 bases remaining between them.

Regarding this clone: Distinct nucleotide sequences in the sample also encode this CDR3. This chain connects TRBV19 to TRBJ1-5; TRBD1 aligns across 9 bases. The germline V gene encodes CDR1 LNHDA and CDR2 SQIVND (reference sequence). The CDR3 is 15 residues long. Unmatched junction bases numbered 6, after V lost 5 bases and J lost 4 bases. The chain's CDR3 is CASSSGQGGNQPQHF. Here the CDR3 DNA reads TGTGCCAGTAGTTCGGGACAGGGTGGAAATCAGCCCCAGCATTTT. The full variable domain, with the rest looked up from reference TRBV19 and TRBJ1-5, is DGGITQSPKYLFRKEGQNVTLSCEQNLNHDAMYWYRQDPGQGLRLIYYSQIVNDFQKGDIAEGYSVSREKKESFPLTVTSAQKNPTAFYLCASSSGQGGNQPQHFGDGTRLSIL.

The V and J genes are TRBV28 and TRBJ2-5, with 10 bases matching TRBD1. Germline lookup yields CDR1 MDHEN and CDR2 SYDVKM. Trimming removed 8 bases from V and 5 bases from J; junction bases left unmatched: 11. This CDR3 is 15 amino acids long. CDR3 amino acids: CASHPGQGLWETQYF. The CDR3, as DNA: TGTGCCAGCCACCCGGGACAGGGGCTTTGGGAGACCCAGTACTTC. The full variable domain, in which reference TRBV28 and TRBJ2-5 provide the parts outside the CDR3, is DVKVTQSSRYLVKRTGEKVFLECVQDMDHENMFWYRQDPGLGLRLIYFSYDVKMKEKGDIPEGYSVSREKKERFSLILESASTNQTSMYLCASHPGQGLWETQYFGPGTRLLVL.

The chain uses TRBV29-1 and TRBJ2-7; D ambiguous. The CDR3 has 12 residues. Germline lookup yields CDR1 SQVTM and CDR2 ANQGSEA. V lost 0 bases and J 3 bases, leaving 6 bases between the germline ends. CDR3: CSVEDKGYEQYF. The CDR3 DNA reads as TGCAGCGTTGAAGATAAAGGCTACGAGCAGTACTTC.

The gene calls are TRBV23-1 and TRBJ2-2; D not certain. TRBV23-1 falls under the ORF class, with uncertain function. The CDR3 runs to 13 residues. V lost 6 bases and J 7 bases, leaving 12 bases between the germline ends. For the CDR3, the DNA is TGCGCCAGCAGGGGGTGGGATGGCGGGGAGCTGTTTTTT. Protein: CASRGWDGGELFF.

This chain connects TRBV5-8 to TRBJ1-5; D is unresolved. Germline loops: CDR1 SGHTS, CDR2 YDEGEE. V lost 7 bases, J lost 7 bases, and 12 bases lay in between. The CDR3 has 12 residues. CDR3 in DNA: TGTGCCAGCTTTTTAGGTCGCCAGCCCCAGCATTTT. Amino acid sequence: CASFLGRQPQHF.

In nucleotides, the CDR3 is TGTGCCTGGAGCTTAGAAACAGGGGGCTGGGGCAATCAGCCCCAGCATTTT. Encoded protein: CAWSLETGGWGNQPQHF. V is TRBV30 and J is TRBJ1-5; 9 positions match TRBD1. With V trimmed by 3 bases and J by 2 bases, 11 bases remained unmatched. Germline V CDR1 and CDR2: GTSNPN, SVGIG (reference sequence). The CDR3 is 17 amino acids.

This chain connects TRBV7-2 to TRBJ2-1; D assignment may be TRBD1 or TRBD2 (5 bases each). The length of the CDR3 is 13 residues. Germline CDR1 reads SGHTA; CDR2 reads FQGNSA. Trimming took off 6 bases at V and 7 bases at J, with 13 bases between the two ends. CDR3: CASSREGRNEQFF. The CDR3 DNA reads TGTGCCAGCAGTCGCGAGGGGCGGAATGAGCAGTTCTTC.

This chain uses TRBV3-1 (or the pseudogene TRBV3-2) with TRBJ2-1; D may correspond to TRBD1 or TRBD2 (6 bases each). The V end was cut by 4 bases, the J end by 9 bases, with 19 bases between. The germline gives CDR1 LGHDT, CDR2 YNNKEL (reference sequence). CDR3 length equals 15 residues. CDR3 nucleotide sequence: TGTGCCAGCAGCCCCCCGGGGGCTCTAAGGGGTGAGCAGTTCTTC. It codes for CASSPPGALRGEQFF.

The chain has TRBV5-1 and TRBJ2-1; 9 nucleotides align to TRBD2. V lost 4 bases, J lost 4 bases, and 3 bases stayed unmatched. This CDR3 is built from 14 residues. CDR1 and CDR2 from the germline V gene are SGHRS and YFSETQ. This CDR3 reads CASSAAGGYNEQFF. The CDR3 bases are TGCGCCAGCAGCGCAGCGGGGGGTTACAATGAGCAGTTCTTC.

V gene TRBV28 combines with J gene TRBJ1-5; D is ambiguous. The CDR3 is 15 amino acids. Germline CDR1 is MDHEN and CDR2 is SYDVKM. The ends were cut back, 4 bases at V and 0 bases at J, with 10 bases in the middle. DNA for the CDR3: TGTGCCAGCAGTTCAGGAAAATATAGCAATCAGCCCCAGCATTTT. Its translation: CASSSGKYSNQPQHF.

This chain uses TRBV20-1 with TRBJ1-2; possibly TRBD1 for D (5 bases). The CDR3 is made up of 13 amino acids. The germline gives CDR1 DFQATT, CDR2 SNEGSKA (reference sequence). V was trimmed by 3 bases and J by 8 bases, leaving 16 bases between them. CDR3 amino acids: CSASRQGLWGYTF. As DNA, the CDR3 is TGCAGTGCTAGTCGGCAGGGCCTGTGGGGCTACACCTTC.

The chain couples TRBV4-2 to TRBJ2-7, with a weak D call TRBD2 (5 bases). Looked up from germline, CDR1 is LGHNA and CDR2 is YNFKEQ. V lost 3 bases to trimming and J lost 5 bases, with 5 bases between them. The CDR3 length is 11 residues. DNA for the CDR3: TGTGCCAGCAGCCACGGGGACGAGCAGTACTTC. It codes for CASSHGDEQYF.

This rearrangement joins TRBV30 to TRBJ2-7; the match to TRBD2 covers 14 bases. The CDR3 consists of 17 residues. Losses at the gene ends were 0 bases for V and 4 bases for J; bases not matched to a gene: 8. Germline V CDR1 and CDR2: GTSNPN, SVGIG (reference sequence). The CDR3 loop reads CAWSVRRGLAGAYEQYF. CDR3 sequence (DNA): TGTGCCTGGAGTGTAAGGAGGGGACTAGCGGGAGCTTACGAGCAGTACTTC.

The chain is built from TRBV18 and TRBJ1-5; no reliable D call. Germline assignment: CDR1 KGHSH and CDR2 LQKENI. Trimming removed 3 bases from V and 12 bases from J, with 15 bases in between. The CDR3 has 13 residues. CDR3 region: CASSPIDKVNQHF. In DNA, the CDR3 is TGTGCCAGCTCACCTATCGACAAGGTGAACCAGCATTTT. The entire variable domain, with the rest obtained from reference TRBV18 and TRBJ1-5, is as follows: NAGVMQNPRHLVRRRGQEARLRCSPMKGHSHVYWYRQLPEEGLKFMVYLQKENIIDESGMPKERFSAEFPKEGPSILRIQQVVRGDSAAYFCASSPIDKVNQHFGDGTRLSIL.

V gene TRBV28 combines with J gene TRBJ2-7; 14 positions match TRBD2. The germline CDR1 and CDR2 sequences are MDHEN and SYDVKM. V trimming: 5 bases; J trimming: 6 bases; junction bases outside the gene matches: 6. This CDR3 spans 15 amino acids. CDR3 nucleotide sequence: TGTGCCAGCAGTATCGGGACTAGCGGGAGACGCGAGCAGTACTTC. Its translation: CASSIGTSGRREQYF. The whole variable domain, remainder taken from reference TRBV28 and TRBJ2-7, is DVKVTQSSRYLVKRTGEKVFLECVQDMDHENMFWYRQDPGLGLRLIYFSYDVKMKEKGDIPEGYSVSREKKERFSLILESASTNQTSMYLCASSIGTSGRREQYFGPGTRLTVT.

DNA of the CDR3: TGTGCCAGCAGCTTAGGATCCCGACTAGAGAGGTTCAATGAGCAGTTCTTC. Translation: CASSLGSRLERFNEQFF. The chain is built from TRBV7-2 and TRBJ2-1; the D gene is possibly TRBD2 (6 bases). V was pared by 1 base and J by 6 bases, with 19 bases between. Germline V gives CDR1 SGHTA, CDR2 FQGNSA. There are 17 residues in the CDR3.

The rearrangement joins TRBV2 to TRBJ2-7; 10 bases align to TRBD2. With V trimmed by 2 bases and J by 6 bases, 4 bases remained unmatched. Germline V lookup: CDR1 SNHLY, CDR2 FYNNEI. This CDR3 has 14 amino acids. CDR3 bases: TGTGCCAGCAGTGAACTAGCGGGAGCTCTCGAGCAGTACTTC. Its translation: CASSELAGALEQYF.

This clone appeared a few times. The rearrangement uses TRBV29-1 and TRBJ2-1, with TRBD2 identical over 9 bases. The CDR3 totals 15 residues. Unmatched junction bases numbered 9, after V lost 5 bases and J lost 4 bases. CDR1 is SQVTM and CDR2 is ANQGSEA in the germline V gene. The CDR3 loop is CSVRDTSGSYNEQFF. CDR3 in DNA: TGCAGCGTTCGAGATACTAGCGGGTCATACAATGAGCAGTTCTTC.

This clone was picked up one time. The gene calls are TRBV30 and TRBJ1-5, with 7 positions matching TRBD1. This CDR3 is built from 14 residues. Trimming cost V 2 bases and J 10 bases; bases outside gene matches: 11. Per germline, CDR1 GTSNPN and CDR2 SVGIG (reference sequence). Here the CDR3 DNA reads TGTGCCTGGAGTCCCGGGACAGATCCTCCTCCCCAGCATTTT. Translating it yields CAWSPGTDPPPQHF. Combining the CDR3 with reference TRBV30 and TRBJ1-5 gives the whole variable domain SQTIHQWPATLVQPVGSPLSLECTVEGTSNPNLYWYRQAAGRGLQLLFYSVGIGQISSEVPQNLSASRPQDRQFILSSKKLLLSDSGFYLCAWSPGTDPPPQHFGDGTRLSIL.

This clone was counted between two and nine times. The CDR3 loop is CASSPPLRSPRHEQFF. The DNA for the CDR3 is TGTGCCAGCAGCCCACCCCTGCGGAGCCCCCGTCATGAGCAGTTCTTC. The J gene is TRBJ2-1, the V gene TRBV7-8; D remains unclear. Per germline, CDR1 SGHVS and CDR2 FQNEAQ. The CDR3 runs 16 residues. The ends were cut back, 5 bases at V and 8 bases at J, with 22 bases in the middle.

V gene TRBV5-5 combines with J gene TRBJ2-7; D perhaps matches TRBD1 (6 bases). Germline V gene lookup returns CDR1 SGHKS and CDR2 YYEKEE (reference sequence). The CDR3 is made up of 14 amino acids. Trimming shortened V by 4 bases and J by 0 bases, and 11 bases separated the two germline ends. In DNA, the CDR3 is TGTGCCAGCAGCCTCCGGGACAACTCCTACGAGCAGTACTTC. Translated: CASSLRDNSYEQYF. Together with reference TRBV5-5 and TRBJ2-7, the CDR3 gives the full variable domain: DAGVTQSPTHLIKTRGQQVTLRCSPISGHKSVSWYQQVLGQGPQFIFQYYEKEERGRGNFPDRFSARQFPNYSSELNVNALLLGDSALYLCASSLRDNSYEQYFGPGTRLTVT.

Here the CDR3 reads CASSSDAFGRDNEQFF. The CDR3 DNA follows: TGTGCCAGCAGCTCGGACGCGTTCGGGCGGGACAATGAGCAGTTCTTC. V and J are TRBV4-2 and TRBJ2-1; D perhaps matches TRBD2 (5 bases). In germline, CDR1 is LGHNA, CDR2 YNFKEQ. This CDR3 spans 16 amino acids. The V and J ends lost 5 bases and 5 bases respectively, with 19 bases between them.

The CDR3: CASSLIAGGPGYEQYF. The CDR3 DNA reads TGTGCCAGCAGCTTGATAGCGGGAGGGCCCGGGTACGAGCAGTACTTC. The chain carries TRBV5-4 and TRBJ2-7, with 11 bases aligning to TRBD2. The CDR3 contains 16 residues. Germline V gene sequence: CDR1 SGHNT, CDR2 YYREEE (reference sequence). V shed 1 base, J shed 4 bases, and the junction held 7 bases outside the gene matches.

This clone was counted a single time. CDR3 sequence (DNA): TGTGCCATCAGTGAGGTACCTAGCGGTCACACCGGGGAGCTGTTTTTT. Translated: CAISEVPSGHTGELFF. The chain carries TRBV10-3 and TRBJ2-2, with TRBD2 identical over 7 bases. The V segment lost 2 bases and the J segment 3 bases; nucleotides outside the gene matches: 6. Germline CDR1 and CDR2: ENHRY and SYGVKD. The CDR3 consists of 16 residues.

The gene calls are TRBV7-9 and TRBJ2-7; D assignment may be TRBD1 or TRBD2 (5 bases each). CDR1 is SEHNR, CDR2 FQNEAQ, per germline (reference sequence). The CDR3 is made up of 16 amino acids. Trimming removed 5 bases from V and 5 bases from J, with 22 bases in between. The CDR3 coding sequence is TGTGCCAGCAGCCCAAACGGGGCAGGTGGCTTCAACGAGCAGTACTTC. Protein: CASSPNGAGGFNEQYF.

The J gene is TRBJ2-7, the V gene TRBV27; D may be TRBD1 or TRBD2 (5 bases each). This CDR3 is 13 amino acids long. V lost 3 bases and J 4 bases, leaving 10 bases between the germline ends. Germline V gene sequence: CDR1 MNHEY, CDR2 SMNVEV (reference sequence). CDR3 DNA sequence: TGTGCCAGCAGTTTGAAGGGACCGTACGAGCAGTACTTC. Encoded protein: CASSLKGPYEQYF.

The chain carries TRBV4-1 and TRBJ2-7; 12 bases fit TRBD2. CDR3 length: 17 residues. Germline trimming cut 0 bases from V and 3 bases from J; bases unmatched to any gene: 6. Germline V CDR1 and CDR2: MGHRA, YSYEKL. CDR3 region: CASSQETTSGRYYEQYF. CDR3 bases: TGCGCCAGCAGCCAAGAAACTACTAGCGGGAGGTACTACGAGCAGTACTTC.

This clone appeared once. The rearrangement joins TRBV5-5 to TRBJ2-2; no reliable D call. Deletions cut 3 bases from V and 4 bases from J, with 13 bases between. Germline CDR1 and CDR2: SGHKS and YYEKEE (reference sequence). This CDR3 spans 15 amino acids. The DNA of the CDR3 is TGTGCCAGCAGCTCAGTAGGATGGATCACCGGGGAGCTGTTTTTT. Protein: CASSSVGWITGELFF.

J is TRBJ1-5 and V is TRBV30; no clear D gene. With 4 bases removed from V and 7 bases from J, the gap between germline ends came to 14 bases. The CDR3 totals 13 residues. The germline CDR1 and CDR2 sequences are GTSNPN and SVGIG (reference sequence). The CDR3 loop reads CAWTIGGNQPQHF. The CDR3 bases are TGTGCCTGGACCATAGGTGGGAACCAGCCCCAGCATTTT.

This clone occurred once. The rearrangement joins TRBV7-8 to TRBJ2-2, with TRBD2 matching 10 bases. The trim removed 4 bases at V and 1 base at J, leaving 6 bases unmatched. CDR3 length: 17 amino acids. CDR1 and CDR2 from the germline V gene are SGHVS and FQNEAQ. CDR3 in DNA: TGTGCCAGCAGCTCACCGGGACTAGCGAAGAACACCGGGGAGCTGTTTTTT. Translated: CASSSPGLAKNTGELFF.